This T cell receptor beta chain comes out of a study of shared clonotypes between healthy human individuals. TCRdb's copy holds only in-frame clones and misses some; the assay was immunoSEQ multiplex PCR. Of 1.6 million or so clones listed, 98% to 99% are singletons. Germline V gives CDR1 MRHNA, CDR2 SNTAGT. This CDR3 is built from 15 residues. V dropped 3 bases and J dropped 2 bases, with 11 bases sitting between them. Sequencing was done on a sample of naive CD4+ T cells sorted from blood. Indicated subset: CD45RA+ positively selected. This TCR was sampled from a man younger than 45 in good health. The gene calls are TRBV6-4 and TRBJ2-1; D remains ambiguous. CDR3: CASSEAGGTYNEQFF. The CDR3 DNA reads as TGTGCCAGCAGTGAAGCTGGCGGAACCTACAATGAGCAGTTCTTC.